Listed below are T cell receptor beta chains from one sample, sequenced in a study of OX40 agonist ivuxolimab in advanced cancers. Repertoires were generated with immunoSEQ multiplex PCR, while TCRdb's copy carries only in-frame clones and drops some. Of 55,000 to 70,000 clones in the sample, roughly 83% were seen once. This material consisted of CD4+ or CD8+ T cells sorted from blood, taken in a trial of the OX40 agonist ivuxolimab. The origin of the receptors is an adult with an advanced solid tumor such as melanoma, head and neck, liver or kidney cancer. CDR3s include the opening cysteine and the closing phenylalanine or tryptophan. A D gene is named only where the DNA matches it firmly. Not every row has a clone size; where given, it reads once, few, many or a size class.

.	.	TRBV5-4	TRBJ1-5	CASSFSGAQPQHF	TGTGCCAGCAGCTTTTCTGGGGCGCAGCCCCAGCATTTT
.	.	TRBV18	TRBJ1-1	CASSPPGGFITSNTEAFF	TGTGCCAGCTCACCACCGGGGGGCTTCATTACCTCGAACACTGAAGCTTTCTTT
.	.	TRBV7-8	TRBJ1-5	CASSTREQPQHF	TGTGCCAGCAGCACCCGCGAACAGCCCCAGCATTTT
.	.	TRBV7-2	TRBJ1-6	CASSLSESTLHF	TGTGCCAGCAGCTTGTCGGAGTCGACCCTCCACTTT
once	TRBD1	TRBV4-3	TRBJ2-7	CASSRDSSYEQYF	TGCGCCAGCAGCCGGGACAGCTCCTACGAGCAGTACTTC
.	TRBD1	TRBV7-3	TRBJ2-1	CASSPSRDSYNEQFF	TGTGCCAGCAGCCCGTCCCGGGACAGCTACAATGAGCAGTTCTTC
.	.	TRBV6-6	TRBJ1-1	CASSYSGRGDTEAFF	TGTGCCAGCAGTTACTCGGGCAGGGGAGACACTGAAGCTTTCTTT
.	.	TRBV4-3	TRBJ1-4	CASSRGRSSNEKLFF	TGCGCCAGCAGCCGCGGACGGAGTAGTAATGAAAAACTGTTTTTT
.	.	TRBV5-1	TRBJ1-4	CASSPNPGAHNEKLFF	TGCGCCAGCTCACCCAATCCAGGGGCCCATAATGAAAAACTGTTTTTT
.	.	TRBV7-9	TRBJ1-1	CASSLMSGDTEAFF	TGTGCCAGCAGCTTAATGTCGGGGGACACTGAAGCTTTCTTT